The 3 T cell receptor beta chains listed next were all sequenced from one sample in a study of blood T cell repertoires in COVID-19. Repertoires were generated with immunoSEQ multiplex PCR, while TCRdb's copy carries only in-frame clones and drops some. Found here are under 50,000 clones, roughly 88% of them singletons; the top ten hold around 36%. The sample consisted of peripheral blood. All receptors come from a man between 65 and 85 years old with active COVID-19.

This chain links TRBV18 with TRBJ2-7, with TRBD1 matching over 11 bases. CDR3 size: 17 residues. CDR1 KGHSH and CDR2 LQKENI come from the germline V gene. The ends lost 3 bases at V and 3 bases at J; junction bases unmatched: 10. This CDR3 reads CASSPLIIGTGGYEQYF. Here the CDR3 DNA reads TGTGCCAGCTCACCTCTAATTATCGGGACAGGGGGCTACGAGCAGTACTTC.

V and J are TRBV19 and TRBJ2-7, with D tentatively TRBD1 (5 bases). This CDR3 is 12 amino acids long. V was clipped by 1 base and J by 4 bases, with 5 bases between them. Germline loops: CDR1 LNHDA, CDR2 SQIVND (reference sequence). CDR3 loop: CASSIAGYEQYF. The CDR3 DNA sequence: TGTGCCAGTAGTATAGCAGGGTACGAGCAGTACTTC. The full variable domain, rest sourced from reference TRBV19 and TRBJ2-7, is DGGITQSPKYLFRKEGQNVTLSCEQNLNHDAMYWYRQDPGQGLRLIYYSQIVNDFQKGDIAEGYSVSREKKESFPLTVTSAQKNPTAFYLCASSIAGYEQYFGPGTRLTVT.

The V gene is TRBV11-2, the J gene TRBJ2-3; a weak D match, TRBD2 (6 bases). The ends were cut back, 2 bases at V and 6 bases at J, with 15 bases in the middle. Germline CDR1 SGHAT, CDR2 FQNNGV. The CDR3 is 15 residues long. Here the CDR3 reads CASSLTQDGGDTQYF. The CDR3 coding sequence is TGTGCCAGCAGCTTAACCCAGGACGGAGGGGATACGCAGTATTTT. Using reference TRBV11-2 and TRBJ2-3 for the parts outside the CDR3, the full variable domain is EAGVAQSPRYKIIEKRQSVAFWCNPISGHATLYWYQQILGQGPKLLIQFQNNGVVDDSQLPKDRFSAERLKGVDSTLKIQPAKLEDSAVYLCASSLTQDGGDTQYFGPGTRLTVL.